The rows below give T cell receptor beta chains drawn from one sample of a study of blood T cell repertoires in COVID-19. Clones were read by immunoSEQ multiplex PCR, and TCRdb kept only the in-frame ones, dropping some. Among a few hundred thousand clones listed, roughly 85% were seen once. Sequencing was performed on PBMCs or T cells enriched from blood (not recorded which). These receptors all come from a man aged 35-49 years who had recovered from COVID-19. Both conserved end residues are part of each CDR3. Fields, in order: J gene, V gene, clone size, D gene, CDR3 protein, CDR3 DNA. D genes are given only for firm matches. Not every row has a clone size; where given, it reads once, few, many or a size class.

>TRBJ2-7|TRBV29-1|NA|TRBD2
CSVSLGTSYEQYF
TGCAGCGTTTCCCTGGGGACTAGCTACGAGCAGTACTTC
>TRBJ2-1|TRBV7-9|many|TRBD2
CASSLSGSGEQFF
TGTGCCAGCAGCCTTAGCGGGAGTGGTGAGCAGTTCTTC
>TRBJ2-7|TRBV5-8|NA|NA
CASSLGGISYEQYF
TGTGCCAGCAGCTTGGGGGGCATCTCCTACGAGCAGTACTTC
>TRBJ2-5|TRBV7-9|few|NA
CASSTSALGGETQYF
TGTGCCAGCAGCACCAGCGCCCTCGGTGGGGAGACCCAGTACTTC
>TRBJ1-5|TRBV4-1|many|NA
CASSQEDSVSNQPQHF
TGCGCCAGCAGCCAAGAGGACAGTGTTAGCAATCAGCCCCAGCATTTT
>TRBJ1-6|TRBV6-5|NA|NA
CASRGIQVDRSPLHF
TGTGCCAGCAGGGGGATACAGGTTGACCGTTCACCCCTCCACTTT
>TRBJ2-7|TRBV9|NA|TRBD2
CASSVLAGSYEQYF
TGTGCCAGCAGCGTACTAGCGGGCTCCTACGAGCAGTACTTC
>TRBJ1-2|TRBV27|NA|TRBD1
CASSLSGQAGYTF
TGTGCCAGCAGTTTATCCGGACAGGCGGGCTACACCTTC
>TRBJ2-7|TRBV7-2|NA|TRBD2
CASSLAWGLAVYEQYF
TGTGCCAGCAGCTTAGCGTGGGGACTAGCGGTCTACGAGCAGTACTTC
>TRBJ1-1|TRBV10-3|few|NA
CAISELANTEAFF
TGTGCCATCAGTGAGCTAGCCAACACTGAAGCTTTCTTT
>TRBJ2-7|TRBV30|NA|NA
CAWSVLQAHEQYF
TGTGCCTGGAGTGTACTTCAGGCCCACGAGCAGTACTTC
>TRBJ2-7|TRBV30|NA|NA
CARGDGTYEQYF
TGTGCCAGGGGAGACGGTACCTACGAGCAGTACTTC
>TRBJ2-3|TRBV12-5|NA|TRBD2
CASGFGELATQYF
TGTGCTAGTGGTTTCGGGGAACTAGCGACGCAGTATTTT
>TRBJ2-1|TRBV7-9|NA|TRBD2
CASSFGYGRPSYNEQFF
TGTGCCAGCAGCTTTGGCTACGGGAGGCCGTCGTACAATGAGCAGTTCTTC
>TRBJ2-7|TRBV5-1|NA|TRBD2
CASSLLAGGYEQYF
TGCGCCAGCAGCTTACTAGCGGGAGGTTACGAGCAGTACTTC
>TRBJ2-2|TRBV6-4|NA|TRBD2
CASSASGRTVGELFF
TGTGCCAGCAGCGCTAGCGGGAGGACAGTCGGGGAGCTGTTTTTT
>TRBJ2-7|TRBV6-2/TRBV6-3|NA|TRBD1
CASSYSRRTRQGEQYF
TGTGCCAGCAGTTACTCGAGGCGAACAAGACAGGGGGAGCAGTACTTC
>TRBJ2-3|TRBV7-6|NA|NA
CASSLFELSTDTQYF
TGTGCCAGCAGCTTATTTGAACTGAGCACAGATACGCAGTATTTT
>TRBJ2-7|TRBV27|once|NA
CASSYQGTVYEQYF
TGTGCCAGCAGTTACCAGGGAACGGTCTACGAGCAGTACTTC
>TRBJ2-1|TRBV3-1/TRBV3-2|NA|TRBD2
CASSLSFGLAGGTYLRSYNEQFF
TGTGCCAGCAGCCTCTCCTTCGGACTAGCGGGAGGCACCTACCTTCGCTCCTACAATGAGCAGTTCTTC
>TRBJ1-3|TRBV15|NA|NA
CATSLPGSGNTIYF
TGTGCCACCAGCCTCCCCGGCTCTGGAAACACCATATATTTT
>TRBJ1-3|TRBV13|NA|NA
CASSFRGLPGNTIYF
TGTGCCAGCAGCTTCAGAGGGCTTCCTGGAAACACCATATATTTT
>TRBJ1-1|TRBV18|NA|TRBD1
CASSPPAGGFSEAFF
TGTGCCAGCTCACCACCGGCAGGGGGATTTTCTGAAGCTTTCTTT
>TRBJ1-2|TRBV28|NA|TRBD1
CASSSPDRANGYTF
TGTGCCAGCAGTTCCCCCGACAGGGCTAATGGCTACACCTTC
>TRBJ2-7|TRBV19|NA|TRBD1
CASSVRDSVTIYEQYF
TGTGCCAGTAGTGTCCGGGACAGCGTAACTATCTACGAGCAGTACTTC
>TRBJ2-1|TRBV28|NA|NA
CASSARGSYNEQFF
TGTGCCAGTTCTGCGCGGGGCTCCTACAATGAGCAGTTCTTC
>TRBJ1-3|TRBV28|NA|NA
CASSFLGRSQTGNTIYF
TGTGCCAGCAGTTTTCTTGGCAGGTCTCAGACTGGAAACACCATATATTTT
>TRBJ2-5|TRBV5-4|once|TRBD1
CASSTDRGRETQYF
TGTGCCAGCAGCACAGACAGGGGGCGAGAGACCCAGTACTTC
>TRBJ1-2|TRBV3-1/TRBV3-2|once|TRBD1
CASSAGQGFGYTF
TGTGCCAGCAGCGCGGGACAGGGCTTTGGCTACACCTTC